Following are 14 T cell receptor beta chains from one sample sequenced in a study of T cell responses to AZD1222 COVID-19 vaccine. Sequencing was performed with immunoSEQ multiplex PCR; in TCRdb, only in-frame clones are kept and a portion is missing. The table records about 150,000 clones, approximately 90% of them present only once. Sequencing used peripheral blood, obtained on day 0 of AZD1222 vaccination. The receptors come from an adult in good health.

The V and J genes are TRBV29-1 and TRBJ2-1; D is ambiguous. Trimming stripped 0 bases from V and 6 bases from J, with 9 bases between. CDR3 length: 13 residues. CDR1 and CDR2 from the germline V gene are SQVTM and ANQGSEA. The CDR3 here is CSVEERHSNEQFF. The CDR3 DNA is TGCAGCGTTGAAGAAAGGCATTCCAATGAGCAGTTCTTC.

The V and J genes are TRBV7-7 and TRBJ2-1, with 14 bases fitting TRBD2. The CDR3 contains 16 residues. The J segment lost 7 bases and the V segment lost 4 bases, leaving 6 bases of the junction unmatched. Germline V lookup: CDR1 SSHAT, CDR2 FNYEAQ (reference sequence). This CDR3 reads CASSSGLAGAFNEQFF. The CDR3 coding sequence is TGTGCCAGCAGCTCGGGACTAGCGGGAGCCTTTAATGAGCAGTTCTTC.

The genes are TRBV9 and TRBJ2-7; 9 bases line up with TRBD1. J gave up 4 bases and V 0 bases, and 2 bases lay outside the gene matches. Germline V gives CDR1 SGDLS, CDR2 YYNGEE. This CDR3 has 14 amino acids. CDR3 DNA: TGTGCCAGCAGCGTAGGGACAGGGGATTACGAGCAGTACTTC. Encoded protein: CASSVGTGDYEQYF.

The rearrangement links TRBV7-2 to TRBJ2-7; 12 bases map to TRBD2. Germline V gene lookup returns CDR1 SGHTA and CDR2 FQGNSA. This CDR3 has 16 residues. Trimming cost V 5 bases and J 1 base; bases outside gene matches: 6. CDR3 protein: CASSPTSGGRSYEQYF. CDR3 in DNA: TGTGCCAGCAGCCCAACTAGCGGGGGGAGATCCTACGAGCAGTACTTC.

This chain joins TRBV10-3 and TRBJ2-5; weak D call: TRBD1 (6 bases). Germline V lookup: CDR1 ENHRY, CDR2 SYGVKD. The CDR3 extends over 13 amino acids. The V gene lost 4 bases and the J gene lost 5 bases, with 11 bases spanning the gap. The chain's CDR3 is CAISGAGVETQYF. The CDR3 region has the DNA TGTGCCATCAGTGGGGCAGGGGTCGAGACCCAGTACTTC.

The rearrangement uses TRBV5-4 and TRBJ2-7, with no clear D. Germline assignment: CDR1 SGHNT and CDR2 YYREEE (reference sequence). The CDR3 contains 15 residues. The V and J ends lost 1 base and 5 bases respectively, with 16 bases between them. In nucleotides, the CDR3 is TGTGCCAGCAGCTTGAGGCTAAGGCCACCCAACGAGCAGTACTTC. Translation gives CASSLRLRPPNEQYF.

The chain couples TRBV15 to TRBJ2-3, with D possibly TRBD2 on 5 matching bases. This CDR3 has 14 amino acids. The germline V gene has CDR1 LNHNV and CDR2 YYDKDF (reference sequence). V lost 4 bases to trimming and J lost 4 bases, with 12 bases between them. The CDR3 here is CATSIPVRADTQYF. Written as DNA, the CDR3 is TGTGCCACCAGCATACCAGTGAGGGCAGATACGCAGTATTTT.

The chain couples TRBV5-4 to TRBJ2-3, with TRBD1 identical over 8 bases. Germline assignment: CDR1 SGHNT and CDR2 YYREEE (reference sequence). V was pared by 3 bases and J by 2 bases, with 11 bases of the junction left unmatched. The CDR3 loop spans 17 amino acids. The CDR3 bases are TGTGCCAGCAGCTCGACCCCGGACAGGGCAGACACAGATACGCAGTATTTT. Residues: CASSSTPDRADTDTQYF.

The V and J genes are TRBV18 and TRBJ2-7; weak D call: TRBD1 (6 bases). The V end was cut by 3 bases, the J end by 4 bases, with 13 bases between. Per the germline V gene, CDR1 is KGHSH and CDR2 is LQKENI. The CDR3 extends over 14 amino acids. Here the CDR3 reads CASSPQTGEYEQYF. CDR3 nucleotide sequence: TGTGCCAGCTCACCTCAGACAGGCGAATACGAGCAGTACTTC.

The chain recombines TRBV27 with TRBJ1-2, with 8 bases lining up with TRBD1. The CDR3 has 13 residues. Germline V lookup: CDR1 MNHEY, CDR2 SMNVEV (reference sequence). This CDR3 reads CVPRQGPNYGYTF. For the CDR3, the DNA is TGTGTTCCTAGACAGGGGCCTAACTATGGCTACACCTTC.

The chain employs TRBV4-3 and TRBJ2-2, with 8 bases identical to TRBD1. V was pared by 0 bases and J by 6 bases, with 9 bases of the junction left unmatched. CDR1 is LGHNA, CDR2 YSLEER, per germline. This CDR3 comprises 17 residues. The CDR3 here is CASSQDWDRLDAGELFF. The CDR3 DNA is TGCGCCAGCAGCCAAGATTGGGACAGGTTGGACGCCGGGGAGCTGTTTTTT.

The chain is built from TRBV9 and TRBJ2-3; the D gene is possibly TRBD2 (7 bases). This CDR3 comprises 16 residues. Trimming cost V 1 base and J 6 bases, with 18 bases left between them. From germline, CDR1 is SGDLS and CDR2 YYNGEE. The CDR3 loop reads CASSVSGGHFSDTQYF. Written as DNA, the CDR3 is TGTGCCAGCAGCGTATCCGGGGGGCACTTTTCGGATACGCAGTATTTT.

CDR3 residues: CASSLETGTLQPQHF. The CDR3 nucleotides are TGTGCCAGCAGCTTAGAAACAGGGACCCTCCAGCCCCAGCATTTT. V usage is TRBV7-2 and J usage is TRBJ1-5, with D possibly being TRBD1 (6 bases). Trimming shortened V by 1 base and J by 7 bases, and 14 bases separated the two germline ends. Germline values: CDR1 SGHTA, CDR2 FQGNSA. The CDR3 is made up of 15 amino acids.

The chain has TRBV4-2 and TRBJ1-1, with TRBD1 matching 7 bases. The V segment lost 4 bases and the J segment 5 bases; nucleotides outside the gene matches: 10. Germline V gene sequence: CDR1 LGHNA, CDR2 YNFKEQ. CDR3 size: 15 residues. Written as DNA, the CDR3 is TGTGCCAGCAGCCGACAGGGTAGTCGTGAGACTGAAGCTTTCTTT. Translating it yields CASSRQGSRETEAFF.